The rows below give T cell receptor beta chains drawn from one sample of a study of cytomegalovirus exposure and HLA in healthy donors. Clones were read by immunoSEQ multiplex PCR, and TCRdb kept only the in-frame ones, dropping some. The data show tens of thousands of clones, with 95% to 98% seen just once and 1.5% to 2% held by the top ten. The sample was PBMCs. These receptors came from a woman aged 18-29 years in good health and CMV-seropositive. Both conserved end residues are part of each CDR3.

V gene: TRBV5-1
CDR3 protein: CASTQRGDHYEQYF

V gene: TRBV27
CDR3 protein: CASRGRTGDQPQHF

V gene: TRBV7-9
CDR3 protein: CASSLRQGYHQETQYF

V gene: TRBV6-1
CDR3 protein: CASSEIGGGPALYNEQFF

V gene: TRBV7-9
CDR3 protein: CASSPPRGMSSYEQYF

V gene: TRBV7-8
CDR3 protein: CASSPISGIWDTQYF

V gene: TRBV5-5
CDR3 protein: CASSSELFGGQPQHF

V gene: TRBV27
CDR3 protein: CASSRQSAGLSYEQYF

V gene: TRBV27
CDR3 protein: CASSFHRLAGVNEQFF

V gene: TRBV7-6
CDR3 protein: CASSLVIERESYNEQFF

V gene: TRBV19
CDR3 protein: CASSAPGQAPNYYGYTF

V gene: TRBV6-1
CDR3 protein: CASSEAAGRNQPQHF

V gene: TRBV7-3
CDR3 protein: CASSDRLAGPTDTQYF

V gene: TRBV11-1
CDR3 protein: CASSLVGVADTQYF

V gene: TRBV7-2
CDR3 protein: CALESGPGSYEQYF

V gene: TRBV11-2
CDR3 protein: CASSFPGLAEETQYF

V gene: TRBV28
CDR3 protein: CASSPLDRGHGYTF

V gene: TRBV27
CDR3 protein: CASNSGLAASYNEQFF

V gene: TRBV4-1
CDR3 protein: CASSQAGQGIGGYTF

V gene: TRBV2
CDR3 protein: CASSPGTGFSEKLFF

V gene: TRBV30
CDR3 protein: CAWTKAGLNEKLFF

V gene: TRBV6-5
CDR3 protein: CASIRASGSYEQFF

V gene: TRBV6-1
CDR3 protein: CASMGGTEAFF

V gene: TRBV9
CDR3 protein: CASSVGQGWTNPWEQYF

V gene: TRBV25-1
CDR3 protein: CASSDGGFQPQHF

V gene: TRBV11-2
CDR3 protein: CASSLPTDRVRVSDEQFF

V gene: TRBV9
CDR3 protein: CASGGGGTEAFF

V gene: TRBV28
CDR3 protein: CATRTSGYEQYF

V gene: TRBV19
CDR3 protein: CASSSQGNYGYTF

V gene: TRBV9
CDR3 protein: CASSADRGPAENRYEQYF

V gene: TRBV14
CDR3 protein: CASSLGLAGGYEQYF

V gene: TRBV19
CDR3 protein: CASSLTGGGNTIYF

V gene: TRBV19
CDR3 protein: CASTPGSTQFF

V gene: TRBV6-5
CDR3 protein: CASSRGFRDQPQHF

V gene: TRBV28
CDR3 protein: CASSLAGLRTGGYTF

V gene: TRBV19
CDR3 protein: CASRTTAYSNQPQHF

V gene: TRBV28
CDR3 protein: CATVTVAYEQYF

V gene: TRBV11-2
CDR3 protein: CASSPVDTPYYEQYF

V gene: TRBV14
CDR3 protein: CASSHRGLGGNTIYF

V gene: TRBV11-1
CDR3 protein: CASSLAGLAGGYEQYF

V gene: TRBV14
CDR3 protein: CASSPSSGSSDEQFF

V gene: TRBV27
CDR3 protein: CASSQEAFYEQYF

V gene: TRBV5-1
CDR3 protein: CASSSAGNTDTQYF

V gene: TRBV29-1
CDR3 protein: CSVEDGRGRGYEQYF

V gene: TRBV28
CDR3 protein: CASSLRAGGPSEQFF

V gene: TRBV9
CDR3 protein: CASSVDRLRGEQFF

V gene: TRBV11-3
CDR3 protein: CASSLNPSSGRANTGELFF

V gene: TRBV6-6
CDR3 protein: CASSYHDMGGNTIYF

V gene: TRBV15
CDR3 protein: CATKAGGDGELFF

V gene: TRBV5-1
CDR3 protein: CASSLGDRTSGANVLTF

V gene: TRBV29-1
CDR3 protein: CSVGQGSGEQYF

V gene: TRBV29-1
CDR3 protein: CSVEDRGLPSYGYTF

V gene: TRBV5-4
CDR3 protein: CASSFTSADTQYF

V gene: TRBV25-1
CDR3 protein: CASSPFVEQFF

V gene: TRBV9
CDR3 protein: CASSLSRQGSYGYTF

V gene: TRBV10-3
CDR3 protein: CAISTKTGPSNEQFF

V gene: TRBV19
CDR3 protein: CASSILPGTSGTVGNEQFF

V gene: TRBV10-3
CDR3 protein: CAISGLAGGHDEQFF

V gene: TRBV21-1
CDR3 protein: CASSKDRGGTGELFF

V gene: TRBV4-1
CDR3 protein: CASSLWRESTSTDTQYF